A selection of T cell receptor beta chains follows, all from one sample in a study of T-cell memory formation after mild COVID-19. TCRdb redid the calling of the 5' RACE reads with MiXCR, one entry per CDR3 protein. The table lists around 430,000 distinct CDR3 sequences, roughly 15% of them singletons, with about 22% in the top ten. Specimen: PBMCs or a T cell subset sorted from them (not recorded which). These receptors came from a man aged 18 to 30 who had mild COVID-19 (a few samples of this study predate the infection). Cell type and time point are not known. The CDR3 runs from the conserved cysteine through the conserved F or W. D genes are given only for firm matches. Clone sizes are given selectively: once, few, many, or a class where the clone is expanded.

cdr3_aa	cdr3_nt	cdr3_length	d_call	v_call	j_call	clone_size
CASSQRSTSTDTQYF	TGTGCCAGCTCCCAAAGGTCAACTAGCACAGATACGCAGTATTTT	15	-	TRBV12-3/TRBV12-4	TRBJ2-3	-
CASSRDGSLNQPQHF	TGTGCCAGCTCCCGTGACGGGTCTCTCAATCAGCCCCAGCATTTT	15	-	TRBV18	TRBJ1-5	few
CASSQEDRGRFGSLAKNIQYF	TGTGCCAGCAGCCAAGAGGACAGGGGGCGGTTCGGCTCGTTAGCCAAAAACATTCAGTACTTC	21	TRBD1	TRBV4-2	TRBJ2-4	few
CASSLPGVISSYGYTF	TGTGCCAGCAGCTTACCGGGGGTCATTTCTAGCTATGGCTACACCTTC	16	-	TRBV7-9	TRBJ1-2	-
CASSLWVNTGELFF	TGTGCCAGCAGCTTATGGGTTAACACCGGGGAGCTGTTTTTT	14	-	TRBV7-9	TRBJ2-2	few
CASTSLWDRGLDTQYF	TGTGCCAGCACCTCTCTTTGGGACAGGGGTTTAGATACGCAGTATTTT	16	TRBD1	TRBV6-5	TRBJ2-3	-
CASSKRTVNEKLFF	TGTGCCAGCAGCAAGCGGACAGTTAATGAAAAACTGTTTTTT	14	-	TRBV12-3/TRBV12-4	TRBJ1-4	-
CSASEQQFNSNQPQHF	TGCAGTGCTAGTGAACAACAGTTCAATAGCAATCAGCCCCAGCATTTT	16	-	TRBV20-1	TRBJ1-5	few
CATSRDSAPLNTEAFF	TGTGCCACCAGCAGGGACAGCGCCCCTCTGAACACTGAAGCTTTCTTT	16	-	TRBV15	TRBJ1-1	-
CASSLGTGVGQPQHF	TGTGCCAGCAGCTTAGGGACAGGGGTAGGTCAGCCCCAGCATTTT	15	TRBD1	TRBV7-8	TRBJ1-5	-
CASSQEGIAGGRDTQYF	TGCGCCAGCAGCCAAGAAGGAATAGCGGGGGGGCGGGATACGCAGTATTTT	17	TRBD2	TRBV4-3	TRBJ2-3	-
CASSLLGPREETQYF	TGTGCCAGCAGTTTATTGGGTCCCAGGGAAGAGACCCAGTACTTC	15	-	TRBV27	TRBJ2-5	-
CATLHSGINSYNEQFF	TGTGCCACCCTCCATAGCGGGATAAACTCCTACAATGAGCAGTTCTTC	16	TRBD2	TRBV19	TRBJ2-1	-
CASSFDEGAEAFF	TGTGCCAGCAGCTTTGATGAGGGGGCTGAAGCTTTCTTT	13	-	TRBV5-5	TRBJ1-1	few
CATSRDRIPGYTF	TGTGCCACCAGCAGAGATCGGATACCTGGCTACACCTTC	13	-	TRBV15	TRBJ1-2	-
CASSAQGNDPYGYTF	TGCGCCAGCAGCGCGCAGGGGAACGATCCCTATGGCTACACCTTC	15	-	TRBV5-1	TRBJ1-2	-
CSAEAALGPSGNTIYF	TGCAGTGCTGAAGCGGCATTAGGGCCCTCTGGAAACACCATATATTTT	16	-	TRBV20-1	TRBJ1-3	-
CASSPLGARANYGYTF	TGTGCCAGCAGCCCTCTGGGGGCCCGGGCTAACTATGGCTACACCTTC	16	-	TRBV5-4	TRBJ1-2	-
CASSPYRGLTGNTIYF	TGTGCCAGCAGTCCTTACAGGGGGTTAACGGGAAACACCATATATTTT	16	TRBD1	TRBV28	TRBJ1-3	few
CSAIPSRGEDEQYF	TGCAGTGCGATCCCCTCGAGGGGGGAAGACGAGCAGTACTTC	14	-	TRBV20-1	TRBJ2-7	few
CASSRAGSLDNEQFF	TGTGCCAGCAGCCGAGCGGGGTCCCTAGACAATGAGCAGTTCTTC	15	TRBD2	TRBV5-4	TRBJ2-1	-
CATSQLAGTQYF	TGTGCCACCAGCCAACTAGCGGGTACGCAGTATTTT	12	TRBD2	TRBV15	TRBJ2-3	few
CASSLGTPRNKNTEAFF	TGTGCCAGCAGTTTAGGGACTCCACGAAACAAGAACACTGAAGCTTTCTTT	17	-	TRBV27	TRBJ1-1	few
CSARGGRDEQYF	TGCAGTGCTAGAGGGGGCCGTGACGAGCAGTACTTC	12	-	TRBV20-1	TRBJ2-7	-
CASSPTGQLNEQFF	TGTGCCAGCTCACCTACCGGGCAGCTCAATGAGCAGTTCTTC	14	-	TRBV18	TRBJ2-1	-
CASRRSGGVDTQYF	TGTGCCAGCAGGCGCAGCGGGGGAGTGGATACGCAGTATTTT	14	TRBD2	TRBV3-1	TRBJ2-3	few
CSASLSSAGANVLTF	TGCAGTGCTAGTTTATCCTCGGCTGGGGCCAACGTCCTGACTTTC	15	-	TRBV20-1	TRBJ2-6	-
CASSPGQAGAFF	TGCGCCAGCAGCCCCGGACAGGCTGGGGCTTTCTTT	12	TRBD1	TRBV5-1	TRBJ1-1	-
CASSLTGAPFNEQFF	TGCGCCAGCAGCTTGACAGGGGCACCTTTCAATGAGCAGTTCTTC	15	TRBD1	TRBV5-1	TRBJ2-1	-
CASSVGTGALSETQYF	TGTGCCAGCAGCGTGGGGACAGGGGCCCTTTCGGAGACCCAGTACTTC	16	TRBD1	TRBV9	TRBJ2-5	few
CASSFSARTEAFF	TGTGCCAGCAGCTTTTCCGCCCGCACTGAAGCTTTCTTT	13	-	TRBV7-9	TRBJ1-1	many
CANRGTSGGYNEQFF	TGTGCCAACAGAGGGACTAGCGGGGGCTACAATGAGCAGTTCTTC	15	TRBD2	TRBV2	TRBJ2-1	few